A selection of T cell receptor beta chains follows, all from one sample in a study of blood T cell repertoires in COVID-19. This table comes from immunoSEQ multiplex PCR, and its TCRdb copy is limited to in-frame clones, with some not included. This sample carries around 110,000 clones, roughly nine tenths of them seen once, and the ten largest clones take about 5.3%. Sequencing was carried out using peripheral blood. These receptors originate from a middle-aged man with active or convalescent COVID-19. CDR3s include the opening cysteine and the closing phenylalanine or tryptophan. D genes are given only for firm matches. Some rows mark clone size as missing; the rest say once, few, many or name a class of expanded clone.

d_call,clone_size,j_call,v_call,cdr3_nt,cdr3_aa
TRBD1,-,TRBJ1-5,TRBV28,TGTGCCAGCAGTCGAACCCCGGGACAGATCAATCAGCCCCAGCATTTT,CASSRTPGQINQPQHF
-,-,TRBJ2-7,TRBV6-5,TGTGCCAGCAGCTCGCGTTGGAGGGGTAGCTACGAGCAGTACTTC,CASSSRWRGSYEQYF
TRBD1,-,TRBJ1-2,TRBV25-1,TGTGCCAGCAGAGGACAGGACTATAACTATGGCTACACCTTC,CASRGQDYNYGYTF
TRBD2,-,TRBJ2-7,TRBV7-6,TGTGCCAGCAGCCTAACCTCGGCGGCTAGCGGGAGTAGAGAGAACGAGCAGTACTTC,CASSLTSAASGSRENEQYF
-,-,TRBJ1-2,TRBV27,TGTGCCAGCAGTTTTCAGGGGACGGGCTATGGCTACACCTTC,CASSFQGTGYGYTF
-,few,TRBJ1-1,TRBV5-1,TGCGCCAGCAGCCCTGGACAGTTCTGGAACACTGAAGCTTTCTTT,CASSPGQFWNTEAFF
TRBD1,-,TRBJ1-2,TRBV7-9,TGTGCCAGCAGCGACAGGGGGGGTAACTATGGCTACACCTTC,CASSDRGGNYGYTF
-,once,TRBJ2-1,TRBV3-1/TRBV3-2,TGTGCCAGCAGCCACACGGGACTCGGCAATGAGCAGTTCTTC,CASSHTGLGNEQFF
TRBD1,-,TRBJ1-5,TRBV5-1,TGCGCCAGCAGCCCCGGACAGGCCACTTATCAGCCCCAGCATTTT,CASSPGQATYQPQHF
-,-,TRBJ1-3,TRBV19,TGTGCCAGTAGTATAGAAAAACAGAACTCTGGAAACACCATATATTTT,CASSIEKQNSGNTIYF
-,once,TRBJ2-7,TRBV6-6,TGTGCCAGCAGTTACCGAATAACATACGAGCAGTACTTC,CASSYRITYEQYF
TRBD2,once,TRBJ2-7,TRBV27,TGTGCCAGCAGTTTATCTAGCGGGACATACGAGCAGTACTTC,CASSLSSGTYEQYF
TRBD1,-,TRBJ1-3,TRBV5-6,TGTGCCAGCAGCTTACAGGGGCTTGGAGGAAACACCATATATTTT,CASSLQGLGGNTIYF
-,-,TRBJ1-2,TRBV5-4,TGTGCCAGCAGCGGCGGGGGGGGGATCTACTATGGCTACACCTTC,CASSGGGGIYYGYTF
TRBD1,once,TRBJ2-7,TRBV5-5,TGTGCCAGCAGTGTGGGACAGGGGATCCACGAGCAGTACTTC,CASSVGQGIHEQYF
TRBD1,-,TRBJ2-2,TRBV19,TGTGCCAGTAGTAAAATCAGGGGGCTCGGGGAGCTGTTTTTT,CASSKIRGLGELFF
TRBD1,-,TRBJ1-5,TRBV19,TGTGCCAGTAGCTTAACAGGGGTAGGGCCCCAGCATTTT,CASSLTGVGPQHF
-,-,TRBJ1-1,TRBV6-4,TGTGCCAGTAAAAGGGAGGAAAACACTGAAGCTTTCTTT,CASKREENTEAFF
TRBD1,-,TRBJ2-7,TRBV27,TGTGCCAGCAGCCAAACCGGGACAGCCATGTACGAGCAGTACTTC,CASSQTGTAMYEQYF
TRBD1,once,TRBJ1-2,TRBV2,TGTGCCAGCAGCAAATGGGACAGGGGGGATGGCTACACCTTC,CASSKWDRGDGYTF
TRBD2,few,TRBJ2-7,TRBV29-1,TGCAGCCCTGGCAGCGGGGGTTACGAGCAGTACTTC,CSPGSGGYEQYF
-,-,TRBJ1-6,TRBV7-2,TGTGCCAGCAGCTACGACAAGCGTGGGGGGAGCTCCTATAATTCACCCCTCCACTTT,CASSYDKRGGSSYNSPLHF